The clone carrying this T cell receptor beta chain showed up just a few times. The antigen is not known. This sample stems from a study of naive and memory T cell subsets. Findings and caveats of the study: Especially in CD8 cells, naive repertoires contained a few larger clonotypes, possibly CD45RA-re-expressing memory cells. Gini index rose across naive, CM, EM and EMRA in CD4 and CD8.

An equimolar mix of two oligonucleotides served as the beta constant-region primer for TRBC1 and TRBC2. Ligated cDNA was amplified by four rounds of PCR with nested alpha and beta constant-region primers and SP2. From the UMI-ligation and nested PCR reads, TCRdb called clonotypes with MiXCR, one entry per CDR3 protein. This sample has around 140,000 distinct CDR3 sequences; 20% to 25% occur once, and the top ten carry 0.11%. V shed 1 base and J shed 0 bases, with 7 bases lying between them. This CDR3 contains 15 residues. Germline-derived CDR1 and CDR2 are KGHSH and LQKENI. Alpha and beta libraries were amplified separately from the second PCR onward. Cells stained for CD3, CD4, CD8, CD45RA and CD27 were sorted into four subsets.

Sequencing used naive CD4+ T cells from blood. The source is a human donor in good health. This chain links TRBV18 with TRBJ2-1; no reliable D call. CDR3 loop: CASSPLASSYNEQFF. CDR3 sequence (DNA): TGTGCCAGCTCACCACTGGCGAGCTCCTACAATGAGCAGTTCTTC.